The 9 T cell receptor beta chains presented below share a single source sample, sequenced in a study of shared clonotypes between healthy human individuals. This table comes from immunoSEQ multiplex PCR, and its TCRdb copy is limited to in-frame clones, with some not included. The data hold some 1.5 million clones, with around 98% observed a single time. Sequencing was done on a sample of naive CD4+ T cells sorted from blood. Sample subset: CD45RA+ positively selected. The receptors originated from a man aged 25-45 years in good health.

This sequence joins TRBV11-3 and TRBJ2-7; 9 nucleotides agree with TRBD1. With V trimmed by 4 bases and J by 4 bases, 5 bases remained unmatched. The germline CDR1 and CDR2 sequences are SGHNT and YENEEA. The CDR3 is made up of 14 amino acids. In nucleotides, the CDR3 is TGTGCCAGCAGCTCCCGGGACAGGGCTTACGAGCAGTACTTC. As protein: CASSSRDRAYEQYF.

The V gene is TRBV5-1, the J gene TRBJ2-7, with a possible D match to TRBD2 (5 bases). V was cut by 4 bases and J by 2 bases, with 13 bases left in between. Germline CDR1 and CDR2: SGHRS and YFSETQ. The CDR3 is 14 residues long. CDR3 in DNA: TGCGCCAGCAGCCGGGGTAGCGCAACCTACGAGCAGTACTTC. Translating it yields CASSRGSATYEQYF.

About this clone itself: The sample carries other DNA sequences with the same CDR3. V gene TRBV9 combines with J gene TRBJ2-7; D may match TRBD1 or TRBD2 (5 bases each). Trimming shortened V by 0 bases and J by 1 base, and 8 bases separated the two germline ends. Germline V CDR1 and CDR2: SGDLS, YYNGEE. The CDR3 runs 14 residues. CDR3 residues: CASSVAGPSYEQYF. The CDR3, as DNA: TGTGCCAGCAGCGTAGCGGGGCCTTCCTACGAGCAGTACTTC.

The chain's CDR3 is CASSSGQGWEKLFF. Here the CDR3 DNA reads TGTGCCAGCAGCTCGGGACAGGGTTGGGAAAAACTGTTTTTT. This chain connects TRBV7-9 to TRBJ1-4; 9 bases line up with TRBD1. Trimming removed 4 bases from V and 8 bases from J; junction bases left unmatched: 5. Germline CDR1 and CDR2: SEHNR and FQNEAQ (reference sequence). This CDR3 contains 14 residues.

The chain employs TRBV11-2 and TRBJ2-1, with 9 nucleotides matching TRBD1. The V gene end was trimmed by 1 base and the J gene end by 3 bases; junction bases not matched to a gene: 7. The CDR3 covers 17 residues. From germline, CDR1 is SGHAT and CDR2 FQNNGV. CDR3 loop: CASSLASDRGYYNEQFF. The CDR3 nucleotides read TGTGCCAGCAGCTTAGCCTCGGACAGGGGTTACTACAATGAGCAGTTCTTC.

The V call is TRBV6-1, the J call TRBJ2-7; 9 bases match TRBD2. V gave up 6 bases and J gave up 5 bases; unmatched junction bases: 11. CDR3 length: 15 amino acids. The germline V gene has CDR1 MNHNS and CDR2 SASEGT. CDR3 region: CASSLTRTSVHEQYF. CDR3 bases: TGTGCCAGCAGCCTGACCCGGACTAGCGTACACGAGCAGTACTTC.

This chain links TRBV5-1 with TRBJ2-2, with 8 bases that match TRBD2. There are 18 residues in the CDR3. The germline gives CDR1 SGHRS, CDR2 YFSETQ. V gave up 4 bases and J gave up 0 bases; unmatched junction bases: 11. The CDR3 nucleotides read TGCGCCAGCAGCCCGAAGACACTAGCGGTTGCGAACACCGGGGAGCTGTTTTTT. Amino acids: CASSPKTLAVANTGELFF. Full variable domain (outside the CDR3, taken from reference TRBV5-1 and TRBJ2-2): KAGVTQTPRYLIKTRGQQVTLSCSPISGHRSVSWYQQTPGQGLQFLFEYFSETQRNKGNFPGRFSGRQFSNSRSEMNVSTLELGDSALYLCASSPKTLAVANTGELFFGEGSRLTVL.

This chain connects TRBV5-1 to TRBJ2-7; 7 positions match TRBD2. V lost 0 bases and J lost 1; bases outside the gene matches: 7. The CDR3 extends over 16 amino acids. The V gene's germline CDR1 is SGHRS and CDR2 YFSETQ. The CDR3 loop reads CASSLVKWGGSYEQYF. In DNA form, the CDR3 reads TGCGCCAGCAGCTTGGTTAAATGGGGGGGTTCCTACGAGCAGTACTTC.

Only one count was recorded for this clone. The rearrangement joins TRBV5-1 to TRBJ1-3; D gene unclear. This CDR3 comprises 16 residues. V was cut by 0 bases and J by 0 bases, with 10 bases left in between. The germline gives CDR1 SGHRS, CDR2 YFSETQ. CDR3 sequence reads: CASSLGAGNSGNTIYF. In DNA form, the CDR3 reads TGCGCCAGCAGCTTGGGAGCCGGCAACTCTGGAAACACCATATATTTT.